This T cell receptor (beta chain) was captured in a study of cytomegalovirus exposure and HLA in healthy donors (TCRdb year 2017). The study in broad terms: An earlier analysis of approximately 590 of the donors reported approximately 300 Gb of sequence data and 117 million unique TCR beta sequences from roughly 200 million T cells. An early release covering just under 650 HLA-typed donors comprised 250 to 350 gigabases of sequencing data and tens of millions of unique TCR sequences. The genetic ancestry cluster associated with self-reported Caucasian donors included 65% to 90% of the approximately 430 genotyped donors. The study was designed to test whether signatures of past pathogen exposure could be identified by cataloging public T cell receptors. Using immunosequencing, the study profiled T cell repertoires from fewer than 850 subjects and related those repertoires to cytomegalovirus serostatus. In addition to the first cohort of roughly 670 subjects, a separate validation cohort of 100 to 150 different subjects was used. The study combined high-throughput TCR immunosequencing, statistical association of individual TCRs with disease status, and machine learning to predict cytomegalovirus infection status. To study patterns of TCR occurrence, a later analysis re-analyzed previously published TCR beta repertoires from 666 donors and added high-resolution HLA genotyping. The later analysis used no new phenotypic data to find candidate immune exposures, relying instead on TCR beta sequences and their occurrence across donors. To decide whether each TCR beta V gene segment behaved as functional or pseudogenic, an earlier analysis of some 600 of the donors relied on high-throughput TCR beta sequencing. Donor age, sex, ethnicity and CMV serostatus were compiled together with the repertoire data. A later genetic analysis used genome-wide SNP genotypes for about 60% of the roughly 670 donors, treating that subset as a discovery cohort. All discovery cohort repertoires had been generated using a single sequencing platform. Class I and class II HLA loci were covered by the typing at four-digit resolution. Typing coverage varied by locus: roughly 629-640 donors for A, B, C, DRB1 and DQB1; under 550 for DQA1; 600 to 610 for DPA1; 450 to 480 for DPB1. Several DR-DQ haplotypes were handled as single units for association and clustering, since linkage in the cohort was strong. On average, around 240,000 unique TCR beta nucleotide sequences were sequenced per donor among 398 genotyped donors of the cohort, with 15% to 20% of those sequences being non-productive.

The cohort was made up of several hundred healthy bone marrow donors. All cohort members were sampled while nominally healthy, although unrecorded immune exposures were likely present. The donor tested CMV seropositive and was one of the 289 seropositive cohort members. Each donor provided a peripheral blood sample, and peripheral blood mononuclear cells were used for TCR beta sequencing. The Qiagen DNeasy Blood Extraction Kit was used to extract genomic DNA from the blood cell samples. CDR1 and CDR2, looked up from the germline V gene (reference sequence), are DFQATT and SNEGSKA. The CDR3 starts with the cysteine, ends with the phenylalanine, and has 11 residues. Of the read, only the CDR3 DNA is kept; its 33 bases are in frame from base 1. Comment on this clone: This receptor's antigen is unknown. Within one base of it there is no much larger clone, and no base qualities were kept.

Library generation was performed with the immunoSEQ multiplex PCR assay. For the multiplex PCR, a mixture combining 60 forward primers for TCR Vbeta segments and 13 reverse primers for TCR Jbeta segments was used. The CDR3 region of rearranged TCR beta genes was amplified from genomic DNA with a multiplex PCR assay. The amplified TCR beta libraries were sequenced on the Illumina HiSeq System as 87-base-pair reads. Under the source paper's analysis protocol: In a later analysis, 80 million or so unique TCR beta chains were counted across the roughly 670 repertoires, and roughly 11 million of these chains were shared by at least two donors. Raw reads were error-corrected and collapsed into unique sequences by a nearest-neighbor algorithm in which closely related sequences were merged to remove PCR and sequencing errors. Alignment of CDR3 sequences to IMGT reference sequences was used to assign V, D and J gene segments. For a sequence to be retained, a match of at least six nucleotides was required to both a V gene segment and a J gene segment. Rearrangements were called productive when the CDR3 lacked stop codons and stayed in frame with V and J; all others were non-productive. CDR3 was defined according to IMGT convention as the region running from the second conserved V-encoded cysteine to the conserved J-encoded phenylalanine. The earlier analysis of about 590 of the donors excluded sequences that lacked an unambiguous match to a single V gene segment. An earlier analysis of 500 to 600 of the donors classified V segments as functional when productive rearrangements were above 56.7% and as segregating when the standard deviation between donors was above 5%. A statistical classification framework was built for diagnosing cytomegalovirus status from the catalog of TCR beta chain sequences. In a later analysis, V and J genes were assigned by comparing TCR nucleotide sequences against IMGT/GENE-DB human TR gene sequences. A later analysis assigned CDR3 sequences and most-parsimonious VDJ recombination scenarios with the TCRdist pipeline. In a later analysis, each TCR beta chain was defined by its CDR3 amino acid sequence together with its V-gene family, and reads lacking a unique V-gene family were excluded. As a way to deal with suspected cross-contamination and a sequencing artifact, a later analysis dropped 450 to 700 nucleotide sequences that were highly shared and had low generation probability. In a later analysis, a clonal expansion index for each public chain was calculated from normalized within-repertoire ranks of inferred template counts. Generation probabilities in a later analysis came from a VDJ recombination model fitted to out-of-frame rearrangements, and those results were checked against IGoR. In a later analysis, hypergeometric tests were used to score TCR-TCR, TCR-HLA and TCR-CMV co-occurrence, with a repertoire-size bias correction applied to TCR pairs. In a later analysis, false discovery rates were estimated by permuting HLA or CMV assignments 20 times. In a later analysis, co-occurring TCRs were grouped using DBSCAN, and TCRdist sequence similarity was added for clustering within HLA-allele-positive subsets. For co-occurrence clustering, repertoires with fewer than 30,000 or more than 120,000 public chains were excluded, along with roughly 5 repertoires with anomalous nucleotide sharing. TCRdb obtained this table from immuneACCESS and retained in-frame rearrangements with V and J assigned. These tables miss some clones; where compared with another copy, unresolved V genes account for less than half of the shortfall, and the remainder is unexplained. The DNA gave D and trimming, while V, J and clone size come from that table. The table for this sample lists about 160,000 clones; 80% of them were counted only once. The biggest ten clones account for less than 10% of the sample.

Overall study outcomes, separate from this receptor: In an earlier analysis of 587 of the donors, most TCR beta V segments appeared in productive rearrangements about 90% or about 30% of the time, broadly matching IMGT annotations. When HLA alleles, especially DR and DQ, strongly co-occurred, TCR associations were difficult to assign to individual alleles. In a later genetic analysis, fewer N-insertions in productive TCRs were reported among donors in an Asian-associated ancestry cluster than the roughly 640-donor mean. In this cohort, only TCR beta chains were sequenced, and detectable features were limited by the absence of alpha or paired-chain data. Some IMGT-functional V segments, including TRBV6-2 and TRBV6-3, could not be told apart with the 87-base-pair reads, so those segments were excluded. A later genetic analysis associated a missense DCLRE1C variant with V-gene and J-gene trimming of TCR beta chains, and an independent cohort replicated the association. Immune exposure information for the cohort was limited to CMV serostatus. The sequencing pipeline was judged likely to have produced a cluster of highly shared sequence variants as a technical artifact. A total of roughly 160 TCR beta chains were listed by the study as associated with cytomegalovirus. Correlated functional status among segregating V segments might reflect linkage disequilibrium, but an unknown experimental factor could not be ruled out. A later analysis found that TCR association rates varied across HLA loci, with DRB1 alleles showing the most associated TCRs and HLA-C alleles the fewest. HLA typing was unavailable for some donors at each locus, so association tests used only the typed subset. In a later analysis, around 17,000 TCR beta sequences were associated with specific HLA alleles at a false discovery rate of 0.05. The authors suggested that the approach could potentially be extended to other disease states and immunological phenotypes. The presence/absence analyses assumed that sequencing depth was roughly uniform across donors, and that assumption may not be true. According to a later analysis, parvovirus B19, influenza, CMV and Epstein-Barr virus appeared linked to several top co-occurrence clusters. A further reported finding was that TCR beta sequences accurately predicted the HLA-A and HLA-B alleles for most subjects in the first cohort. In a later analysis, HLA-associated TCR beta chains were found to be more clonally expanded and to have lower generation probabilities than equally common non-associated chains. Over 15 rarely observed V segments, including chromosome 9 orphons, were excluded from the earlier analysis of about 610 of the donors because counts were too low. A later analysis found that most CMV-associated TCR beta chains appeared HLA-restricted, with HLA associations seemingly driven largely by CMV exposure. In vitro tests confirmed that three of the cytomegalovirus-associated TCR beta chains recognize cytomegalovirus antigens. Most TCR sequences were observed very rarely across donors, whereas some public TCRs were present in many individuals. In both the original and validation cohorts, the classifier was reported to diagnose cytomegalovirus status with high specificity and sensitivity.

The chain was built from TRBV20-1 and TRBJ2-5; matching of 5 bases hints at TRBD1 as the D gene. The material sequenced was PBMCs. This receptor was obtained from a man aged 18 to 35 in good health and CMV-seropositive. The sequence in DNA is TGCAGCCCTCTGGCCCCAGGGTCCCAGTACTTC. It is translated as CSPLAPGSQYF.